This T cell receptor beta chain is from a study of cytomegalovirus exposure and HLA in healthy donors. Overall study results and limits: TCR association rates varied by HLA locus in a later analysis, with DRB1 highest and HLA-C lowest. An analysis was carried out later, and it reportedly showed fewer N-insertions in an Asian-associated ancestry cluster than the approximately 610-donor mean. Indistinguishable V segments such as TRBV6-2 and TRBV6-3 were excluded.

As regards this clone: Its antigen is undetermined.

The CDR3 has 15 amino acids. CDR1 and CDR2 (germline): SGHAT, FQNNGV. Germline trimming cut 6 bases from V and 11 bases from J; bases unmatched to any gene: 12. The PCR had 60 Vbeta and 13 Jbeta primers. Sequencing was performed with immunoSEQ multiplex PCR; in TCRdb, only in-frame clones are kept and a portion is missing. Counted here are about 120,000 clones, roughly three fifths occurring once; the ten biggest clones make up 9% to 10%. The chain is built from TRBV11-2 and TRBJ2-3, with 12 bases that match TRBD2. The origin of this receptor is a middle-aged man in good health and CMV-seropositive. The source material was PBMCs. CDR3 amino acids: CASRRVGLAGSVQYF. CDR3 bases: TGTGCCAGCAGACGCGTTGGACTAGCGGGATCGGTGCAGTATTTT.